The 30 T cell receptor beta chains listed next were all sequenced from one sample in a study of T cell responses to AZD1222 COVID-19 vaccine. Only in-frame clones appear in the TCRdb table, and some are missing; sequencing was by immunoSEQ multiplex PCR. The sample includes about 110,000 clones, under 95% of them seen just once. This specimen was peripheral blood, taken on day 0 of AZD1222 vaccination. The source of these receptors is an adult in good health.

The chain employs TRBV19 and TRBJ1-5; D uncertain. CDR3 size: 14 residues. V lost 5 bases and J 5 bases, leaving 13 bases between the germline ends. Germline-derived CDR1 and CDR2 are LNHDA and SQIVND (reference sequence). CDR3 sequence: CASSPDLTHQPQHF. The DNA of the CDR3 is TGTGCCAGTAGTCCAGACCTAACCCATCAGCCCCAGCATTTT.

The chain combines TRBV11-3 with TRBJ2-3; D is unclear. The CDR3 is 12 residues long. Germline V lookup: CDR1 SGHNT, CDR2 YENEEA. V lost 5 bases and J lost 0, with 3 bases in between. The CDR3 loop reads CASSQSTDTQYF. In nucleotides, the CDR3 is TGTGCCAGCAGCCAGAGCACAGATACGCAGTATTTT.

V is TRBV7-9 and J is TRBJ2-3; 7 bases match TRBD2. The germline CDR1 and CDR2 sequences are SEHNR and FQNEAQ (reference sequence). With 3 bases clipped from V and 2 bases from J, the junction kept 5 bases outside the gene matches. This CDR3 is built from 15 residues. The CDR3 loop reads CASSLSSGLTDTQYF. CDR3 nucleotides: TGTGCCAGCAGCTTGTCTAGCGGACTCACAGATACGCAGTATTTT. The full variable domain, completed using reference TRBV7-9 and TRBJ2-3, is DTGVSQNPRHKITKRGQNVTFRCDPISEHNRLYWYRQTLGQGPEFLTYFQNEAQLEKSRLLSDRFSAERPKGSFSTLEIQRTEQGDSAMYLCASSLSSGLTDTQYFGPGTRLTVL.

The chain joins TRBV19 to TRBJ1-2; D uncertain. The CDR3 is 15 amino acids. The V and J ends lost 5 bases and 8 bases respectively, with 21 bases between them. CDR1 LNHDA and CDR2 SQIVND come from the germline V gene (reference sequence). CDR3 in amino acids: CASSQVGARNRGYTF. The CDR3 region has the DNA TGTGCCAGTAGTCAGGTGGGCGCGAGAAACCGCGGCTACACCTTC. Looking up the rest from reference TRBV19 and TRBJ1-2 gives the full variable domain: DGGITQSPKYLFRKEGQNVTLSCEQNLNHDAMYWYRQDPGQGLRLIYYSQIVNDFQKGDIAEGYSVSREKKESFPLTVTSAQKNPTAFYLCASSQVGARNRGYTFGSGTRLTVV.

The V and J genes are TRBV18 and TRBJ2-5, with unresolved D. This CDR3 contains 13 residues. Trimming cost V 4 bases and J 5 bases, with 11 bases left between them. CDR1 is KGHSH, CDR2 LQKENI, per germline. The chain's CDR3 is CASSLGPGETQYF. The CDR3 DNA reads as TGTGCCAGCTCACTGGGCCCTGGGGAGACCCAGTACTTC.

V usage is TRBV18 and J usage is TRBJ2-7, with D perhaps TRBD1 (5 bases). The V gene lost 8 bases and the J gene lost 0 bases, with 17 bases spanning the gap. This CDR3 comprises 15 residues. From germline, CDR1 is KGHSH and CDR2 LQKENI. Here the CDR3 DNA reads TGTGCCAGCCAGGGCGCAGATCGACTCTCCTACGAGCAGTACTTC. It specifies CASQGADRLSYEQYF.

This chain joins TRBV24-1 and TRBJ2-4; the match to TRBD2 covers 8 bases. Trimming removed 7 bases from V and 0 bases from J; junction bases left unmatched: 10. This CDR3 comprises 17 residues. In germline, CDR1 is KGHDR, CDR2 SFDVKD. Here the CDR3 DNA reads TGTGCCACCAGCCAGCGGGGGAATATCCTAGCCAAAAACATTCAGTACTTC. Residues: CATSQRGNILAKNIQYF.

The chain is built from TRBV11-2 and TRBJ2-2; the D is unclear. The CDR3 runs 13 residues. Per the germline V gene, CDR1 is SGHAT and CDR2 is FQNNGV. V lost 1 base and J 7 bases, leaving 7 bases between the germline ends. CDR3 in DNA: TGTGCCAGCAGCTTAGGATTCGTCGGGGAGCTGTTTTTT. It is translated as CASSLGFVGELFF.

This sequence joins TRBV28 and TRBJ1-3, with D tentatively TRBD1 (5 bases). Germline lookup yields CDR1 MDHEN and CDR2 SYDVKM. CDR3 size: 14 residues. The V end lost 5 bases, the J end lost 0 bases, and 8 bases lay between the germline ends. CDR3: CASSLGTSGNTIYF. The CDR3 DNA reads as TGTGCCAGCAGTCTCGGGACCTCTGGAAACACCATATATTTT.

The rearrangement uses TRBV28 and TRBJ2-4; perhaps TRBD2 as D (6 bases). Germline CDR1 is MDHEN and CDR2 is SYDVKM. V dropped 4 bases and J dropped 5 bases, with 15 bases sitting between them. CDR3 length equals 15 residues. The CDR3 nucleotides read TGTGCCAGCAGTTCCGTCTGGCGGGACCAAAACATTCAGTACTTC. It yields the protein CASSSVWRDQNIQYF.

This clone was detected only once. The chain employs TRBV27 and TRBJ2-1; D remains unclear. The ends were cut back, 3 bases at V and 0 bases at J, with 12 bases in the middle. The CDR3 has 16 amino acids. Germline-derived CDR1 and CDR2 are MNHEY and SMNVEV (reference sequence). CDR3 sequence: CASSFRPPSSYNEQFF. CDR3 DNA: TGTGCCAGCAGTTTTCGACCCCCAAGCTCCTACAATGAGCAGTTCTTC.

CDR3 sequence (DNA): TGCGCCAGCAGCCTGGGCCCCTCTGGAAACACCATATATTTT. Amino acid sequence: CASSLGPSGNTIYF. The rearrangement joins TRBV4-1 to TRBJ1-3; D gene ambiguous. This CDR3 is 14 amino acids long. Germline loops: CDR1 MGHRA, CDR2 YSYEKL. The V end was cut by 4 bases, the J end by 0 bases, with 7 bases between.

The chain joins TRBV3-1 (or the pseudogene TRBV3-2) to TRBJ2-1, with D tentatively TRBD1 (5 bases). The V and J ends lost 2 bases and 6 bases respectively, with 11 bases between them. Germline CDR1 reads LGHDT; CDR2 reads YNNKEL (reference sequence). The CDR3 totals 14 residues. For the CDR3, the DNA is TGTGCCAGCAGCCAAAGGTCCAGGGCCAATGAGCAGTTCTTC. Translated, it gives CASSQRSRANEQFF.

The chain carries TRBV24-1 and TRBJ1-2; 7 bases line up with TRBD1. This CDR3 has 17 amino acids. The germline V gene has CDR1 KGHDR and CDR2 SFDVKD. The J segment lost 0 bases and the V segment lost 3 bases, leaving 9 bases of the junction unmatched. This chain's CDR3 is CATSDRTGGSANYGYTF. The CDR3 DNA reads TGTGCCACCAGTGATAGGACAGGAGGGTCGGCTAACTATGGCTACACCTTC.

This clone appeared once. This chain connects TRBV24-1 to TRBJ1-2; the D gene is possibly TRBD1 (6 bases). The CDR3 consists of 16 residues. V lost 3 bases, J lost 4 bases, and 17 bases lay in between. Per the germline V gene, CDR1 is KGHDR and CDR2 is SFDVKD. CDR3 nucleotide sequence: TGTGCCACCAGTGATGGATTAAACCGGGACATCTATGGCTACACCTTC. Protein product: CATSDGLNRDIYGYTF.

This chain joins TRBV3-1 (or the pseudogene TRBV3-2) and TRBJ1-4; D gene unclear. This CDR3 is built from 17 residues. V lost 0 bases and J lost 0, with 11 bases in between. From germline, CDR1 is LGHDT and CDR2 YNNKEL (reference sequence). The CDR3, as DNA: TGTGCCAGCAGCCAAGAAGGTGGATTTGCAACTAATGAAAAACTGTTTTTT. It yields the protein CASSQEGGFATNEKLFF.

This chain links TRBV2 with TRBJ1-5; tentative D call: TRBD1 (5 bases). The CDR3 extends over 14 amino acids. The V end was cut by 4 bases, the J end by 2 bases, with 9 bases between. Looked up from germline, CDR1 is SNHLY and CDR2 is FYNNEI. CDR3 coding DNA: TGTGCCAGCAGTGGGCAGGGTGGCAATCAGCCCCAGCATTTT. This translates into CASSGQGGNQPQHF.

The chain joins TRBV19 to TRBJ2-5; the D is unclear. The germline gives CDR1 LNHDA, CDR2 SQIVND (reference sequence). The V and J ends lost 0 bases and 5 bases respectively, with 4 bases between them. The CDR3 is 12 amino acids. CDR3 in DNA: TGTGCCAGTAGTATAGACTGGGAGACCCAGTACTTC. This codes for CASSIDWETQYF. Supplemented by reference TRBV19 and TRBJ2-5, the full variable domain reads DGGITQSPKYLFRKEGQNVTLSCEQNLNHDAMYWYRQDPGQGLRLIYYSQIVNDFQKGDIAEGYSVSREKKESFPLTVTSAQKNPTAFYLCASSIDWETQYFGPGTRLLVL.

The CDR3 DNA is TGCGCCAGCAGCCAAGATCAGAGAGCCACGACTGAAGCTTTCTTT. Encoded protein: CASSQDQRATTEAFF. The J gene is TRBJ1-1, the V gene TRBV4-1, with D unclear. Germline V gives CDR1 MGHRA, CDR2 YSYEKL. The CDR3 has 15 residues. The ends were cut back, 0 bases at V and 5 bases at J, with 13 bases in the middle.

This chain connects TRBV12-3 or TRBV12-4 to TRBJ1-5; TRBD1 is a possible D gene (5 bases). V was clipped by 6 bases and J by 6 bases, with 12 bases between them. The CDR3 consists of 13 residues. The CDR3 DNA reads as TGTGCCAGCAGGGGGGACGAGGGTCAGCCCCAGCATTTT. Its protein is CASRGDEGQPQHF.

As DNA, the CDR3 is TGCGCCAGCAGCCTTTCCCGGGGCTATCCCTTACAAGAGACCCAGTACTTC. Protein: CASSLSRGYPLQETQYF. The V call is TRBV5-1, the J call TRBJ2-5; D assignment may be TRBD1 or TRBD2 (5 bases each). Trimming took 4 bases from V and 2 from J, leaving 21 bases between them. Germline-derived CDR1 and CDR2 are SGHRS and YFSETQ. This CDR3 has 17 amino acids.

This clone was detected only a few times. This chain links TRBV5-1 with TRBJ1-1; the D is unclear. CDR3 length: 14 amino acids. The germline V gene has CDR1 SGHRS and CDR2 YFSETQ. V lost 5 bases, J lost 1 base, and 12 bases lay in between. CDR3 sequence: CASSAPGSNTEAFF. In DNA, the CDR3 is TGCGCCAGCAGTGCACCGGGATCGAACACTGAAGCTTTCTTT.

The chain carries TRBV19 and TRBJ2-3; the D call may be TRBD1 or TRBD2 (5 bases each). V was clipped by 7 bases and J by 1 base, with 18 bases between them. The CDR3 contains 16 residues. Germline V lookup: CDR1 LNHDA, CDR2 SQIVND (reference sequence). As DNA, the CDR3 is TGTGCCAGTACCTCGGGGCGTAGAGAAGGCACAGATACGCAGTATTTT. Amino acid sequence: CASTSGRREGTDTQYF. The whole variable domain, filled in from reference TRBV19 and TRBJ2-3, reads DGGITQSPKYLFRKEGQNVTLSCEQNLNHDAMYWYRQDPGQGLRLIYYSQIVNDFQKGDIAEGYSVSREKKESFPLTVTSAQKNPTAFYLCASTSGRREGTDTQYFGPGTRLTVL.

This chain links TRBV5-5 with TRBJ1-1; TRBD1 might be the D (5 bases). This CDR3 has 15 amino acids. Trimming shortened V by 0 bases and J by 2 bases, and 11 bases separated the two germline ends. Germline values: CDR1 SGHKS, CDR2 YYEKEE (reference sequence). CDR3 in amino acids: CASSLGPGRNTEAFF. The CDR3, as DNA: TGTGCCAGCAGCTTGGGTCCGGGACGTAACACTGAAGCTTTCTTT.

In nucleotides, the CDR3 is TGTGCCAGCAGCCCGTTTGAGAACTATGGCTACACCTTC. It yields the protein CASSPFENYGYTF. The chain links TRBV28 to TRBJ1-2; the D is unclear. Germline V gene lookup returns CDR1 MDHEN and CDR2 SYDVKM. V lost 6 bases and J 2 bases, leaving 10 bases between the germline ends. This CDR3 comprises 13 residues.

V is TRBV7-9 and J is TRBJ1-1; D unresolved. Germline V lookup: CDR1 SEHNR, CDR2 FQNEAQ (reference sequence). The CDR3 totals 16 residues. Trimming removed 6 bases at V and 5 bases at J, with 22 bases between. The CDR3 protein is CASRAPRLEMGTEAFF. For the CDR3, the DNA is TGTGCCAGCAGGGCGCCAAGGCTGGAGATGGGAACTGAAGCTTTCTTT. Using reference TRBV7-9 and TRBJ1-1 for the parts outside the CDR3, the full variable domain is DTGVSQNPRHKITKRGQNVTFRCDPISEHNRLYWYRQTLGQGPEFLTYFQNEAQLEKSRLLSDRFSAERPKGSFSTLEIQRTEQGDSAMYLCASRAPRLEMGTEAFFGQGTRLTVV.

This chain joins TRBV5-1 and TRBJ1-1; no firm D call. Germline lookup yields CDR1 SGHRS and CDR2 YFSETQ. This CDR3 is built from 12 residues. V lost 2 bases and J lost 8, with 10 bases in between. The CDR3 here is CASSFGRFEAFF. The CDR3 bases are TGCGCCAGCAGCTTCGGTAGGTTCGAAGCTTTCTTT.

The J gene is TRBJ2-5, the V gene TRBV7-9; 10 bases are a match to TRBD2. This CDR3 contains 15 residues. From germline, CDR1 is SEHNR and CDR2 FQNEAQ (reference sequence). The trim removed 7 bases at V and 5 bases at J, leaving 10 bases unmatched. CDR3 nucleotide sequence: TGTGCCAGCACCCTAAGCGGGGGGGCTAGGGAGACCCAGTACTTC. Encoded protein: CASTLSGGARETQYF.

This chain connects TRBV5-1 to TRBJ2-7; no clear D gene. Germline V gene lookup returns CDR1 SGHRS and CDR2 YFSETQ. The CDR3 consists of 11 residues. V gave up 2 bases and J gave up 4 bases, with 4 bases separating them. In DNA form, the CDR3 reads TGCGCCAGCAGCTTCCTTTACGAGCAGTACTTC. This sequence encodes CASSFLYEQYF.

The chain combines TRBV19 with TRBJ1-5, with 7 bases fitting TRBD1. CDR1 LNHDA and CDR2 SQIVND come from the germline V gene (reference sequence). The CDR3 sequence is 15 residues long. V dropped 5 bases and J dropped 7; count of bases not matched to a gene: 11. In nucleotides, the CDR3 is TGTGCCAGTAGTTCCGACAGGGAACTCCTCCAGCCCCAGCATTTT. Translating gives CASSSDRELLQPQHF.